This TCR beta chain was recovered during a study of circulating CD8 cells and anti-PD-1 response in melanoma (dated by TCRdb to the early 2020s). Background on the whole study: Patients received nivolumab intravenously at 3 mg/kg every 2 weeks. Patients with complete or partial responses were classified as responders; those with stable or progressive disease (RECIST v1.1) as non-responders. PD-1 on on-treatment samples was detected using a biotinylated anti-human IgG4 antibody. Of the 13 patients in the melanoma cohort, anti-PD-1 was received as first-line therapy by seven patients, and prior targeted therapy or immunotherapy had been received by six patients. The TCR repertoire analysis covered roughly 11 melanoma patients: 7 non-responders and 4 responders.

The germline V gene encodes CDR1 SNHLY and CDR2 FYNNEI. The cysteine opens and the phenylalanine closes a CDR3 of 12 amino acids. Only the CDR3 part of the read is kept: 36 bases, read in frame from the first base. Cut back by 1 base and 3 bases, the V and J ends lie 4 bases apart. Using a BD FACSAria II cell sorter, four subsets defined by PD-1 and/or TIGIT were sorted from live CD3+CD8+TCRalphabeta+ cells. To characterize how relevant each subset is to anti-PD-1 therapy response, circulating CD8 T cells were sorted into four subsets based on PD-1 and TIGIT expression. For every sorted CD8 T-cell subset, sequencing covered both the TCR alpha and the TCR beta chains. Peripheral blood was drawn before the first anti-PD-1 injection and after two and four injections. Ficoll gradient centrifugation was used to isolate PBMCs right away. Until use, PBMCs were stored frozen in liquid nitrogen in RPMI containing around 19% FCS and roughly 10% DMSO. Thawed PBMCs were stained with a viability dye and antibodies against CD3, CD8alpha, TCRalphabeta, PD-1 and TIGIT. The RNeasy Kit was used to extract total RNA, and all samples had a RIN greater than 7.

This clonotype is large (0.1 to 1%) in terms of sample share. Its antigen remains unidentified. Per-nucleotide qualities are absent, and no much larger clonotype sits a single base away. The sample was run on a NextSeq 500. The QIAseq Immune Repertoire RNA Library Kit, Human TCR Panel was used to prepare TCR libraries from around 15 ng of total RNA. The TCR libraries were sequenced on an Illumina NextSeq using a Mid Output V2 kit and asymmetric 261x41 paired-end reads. Every TCR library was diluted to 4 nM, then pooled, denatured and loaded at 0.85 to 1 pM. As for the original processing: TCR FASTQ files were processed in the QIAGEN GeneGlobe Data Analysis Center, and downstream analysis was performed in R 3.5.2. Clonality was calculated as one minus the Shannon entropy normalized by the log of the number of unique productive sequences. For each subset, Fisher exact tests at 5% FDR were used to find TRA or TRB clonotypes whose abundance differed between baseline and M1. Clonotypes with differential abundance were put into four groups: emerging, expanding, contracting or non-expanding/contracting. Morisita's overlap index was used to measure how much repertoires overlapped between patients. TCRdb reprocessing: public reads trimmed at Q25 with fastp, clones called with MiXCR, in-frame beta chains kept. CDR3 protein duplicates are merged, each entry listing the most common genes and DNA. TCRdb's processing, not the study's, gives the V and J calls here. The sample records about 720 distinct CDR3 sequences, approximately 4% of which are singletons. The ten biggest clones cover about an eighth of the sample.

Beyond this particular receptor, the publication reports: Repertoires were largely private between subsets, with under 7.5% of TRB clonotypes shared at M1; sharing was highest between DPOS and TIGIT. The DNEG repertoire had the highest diversity, the PD-1 and DPOS repertoires had similar and higher clonality, and the TIGIT repertoires had the lowest diversity. Experiments were generally performed without replicates because of limited material. The authors pointed out that the cohort included both treatment-naive and previously treated patients, and that this mix could influence the results. Since no tumor material could be accessed, the researchers instead assessed tumor reactivity using peptide assays on expanded sorted subsets. Only baseline and M1 samples, drawn from a small cohort with few responders, went into the published TCR repertoire comparisons.

This sequence uses TRBV2 and TRBJ2-7; the D gene lacks a confident call. This TCR was sampled from a human donor with melanoma. The sample in question was CD8+ T cells from PBMCs, obtained at baseline or after one month of anti-PD-1 therapy (not recorded which). The DNA sequence is given as TGTGCCAGCAGTGAAGGGGACTACGAGCAGTACTTC. This gives the protein CASSEGDYEQYF.